The text below deals with one T cell receptor (beta chain). The antigen is unknown. This sample is part of a study of shared clonotypes between healthy human individuals. Study-wide results and caveats: Donor clonotype sharing was expected to depend on sequencing depth. Several donors held approximately 5% of naive CD4 clonotypes in common. Depth was large, yet rarefaction showed that sorted-subset sequencing was incomplete.

Each sorted subset replicate got 200 ng genomic DNA, 30,000 or so genomes. Here immunoSEQ multiplex PCR was the method, and the copy in TCRdb shows in-frame clones only, minus some. This table holds 2,500,000 or so clones, around 90% found once. This TCR was sampled from a man aged 18 to 29 in good health. Some clones in this sample may be carry-over from other donors' samples. The source material was naive CD4+ T cells from PBMCs. Subset specified: CD45RA+ positively selected.

CDR3 bases: TGTGCCAGCAGCTTACAGACGGGATGGGCGGGGGGCACTGAAGCTTTCTTT. Encoded protein: CASSLQTGWAGGTEAFF. The rearrangement links TRBV7-8 to TRBJ1-1; D possibly corresponds to TRBD1 (5 bases). The CDR3 is 17 residues long. V lost 2 bases to trimming and J lost 4 bases, with 20 bases between them. The V gene's germline CDR1 is SGHVS and CDR2 FQNEAQ.